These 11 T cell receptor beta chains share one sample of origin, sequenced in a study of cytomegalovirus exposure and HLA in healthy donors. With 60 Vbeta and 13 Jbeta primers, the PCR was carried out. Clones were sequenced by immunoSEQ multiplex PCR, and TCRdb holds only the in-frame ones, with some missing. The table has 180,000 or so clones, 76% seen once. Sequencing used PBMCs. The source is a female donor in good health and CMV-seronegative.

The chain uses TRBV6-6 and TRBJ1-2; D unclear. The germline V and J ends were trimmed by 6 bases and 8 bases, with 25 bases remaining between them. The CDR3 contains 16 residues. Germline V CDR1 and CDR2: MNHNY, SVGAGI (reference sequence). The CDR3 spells CASSPPIFEAARGYTF. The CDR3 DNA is TGTGCCAGCAGCCCGCCGATTTTTGAAGCGGCAAGGGGCTACACCTTC.

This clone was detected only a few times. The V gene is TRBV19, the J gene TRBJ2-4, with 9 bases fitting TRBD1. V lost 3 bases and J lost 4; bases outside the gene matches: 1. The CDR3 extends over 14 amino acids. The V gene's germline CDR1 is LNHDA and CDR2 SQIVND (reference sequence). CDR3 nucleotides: TGTGCCAGTAGTATCGGACAGGGGAAAAACATTCAGTACTTC. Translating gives CASSIGQGKNIQYF.

CDR3 region: CASSLGTSNNEQFF. CDR3 in DNA: TGTGCCAGCAGCTTAGGGACTAGCAACAATGAGCAGTTCTTC. The V gene is TRBV7-9, the J gene TRBJ2-1; 8 bases fit TRBD2. Per the germline V gene, CDR1 is SEHNR and CDR2 is FQNEAQ (reference sequence). This CDR3 has 14 amino acids. Trimming cost V 1 base and J 5 bases; bases outside gene matches: 1.

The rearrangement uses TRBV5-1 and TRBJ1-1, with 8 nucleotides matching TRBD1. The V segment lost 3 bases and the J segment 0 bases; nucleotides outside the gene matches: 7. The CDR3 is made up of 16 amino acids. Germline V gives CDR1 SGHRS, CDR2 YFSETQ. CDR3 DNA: TGCGCCAGCAGCTCACGAGACAGGGGTCTGAACACTGAAGCTTTCTTT. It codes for CASSSRDRGLNTEAFF.

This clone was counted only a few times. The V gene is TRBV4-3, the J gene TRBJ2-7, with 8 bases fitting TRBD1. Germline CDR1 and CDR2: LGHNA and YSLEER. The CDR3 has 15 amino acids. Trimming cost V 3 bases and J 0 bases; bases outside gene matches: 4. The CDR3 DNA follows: TGCGCCAGCAGCCAGGGGACAGGCCTCTCCTACGAGCAGTACTTC. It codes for CASSQGTGLSYEQYF.

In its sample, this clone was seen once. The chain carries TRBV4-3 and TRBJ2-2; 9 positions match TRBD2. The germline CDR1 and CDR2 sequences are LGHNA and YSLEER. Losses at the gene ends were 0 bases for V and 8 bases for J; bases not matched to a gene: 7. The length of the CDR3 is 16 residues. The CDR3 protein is CASSQDLAGSSGELFF. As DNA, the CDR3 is TGCGCCAGCAGCCAAGATCTAGCGGGATCGTCAGGGGAGCTGTTTTTT.

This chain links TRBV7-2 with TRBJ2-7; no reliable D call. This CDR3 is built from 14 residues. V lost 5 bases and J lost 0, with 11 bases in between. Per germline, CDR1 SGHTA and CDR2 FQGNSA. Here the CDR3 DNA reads TGTGCCAGCAGCCAACTTCTGAGCTCCTACGAGCAGTACTTC. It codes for CASSQLLSSYEQYF.

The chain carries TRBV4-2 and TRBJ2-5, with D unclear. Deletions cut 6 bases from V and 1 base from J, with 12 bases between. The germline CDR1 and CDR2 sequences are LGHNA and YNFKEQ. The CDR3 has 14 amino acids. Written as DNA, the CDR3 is TGTGCCAGCAGTAGAGAGCTACTCCAAGAGACCCAGTACTTC. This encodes CASSRELLQETQYF.

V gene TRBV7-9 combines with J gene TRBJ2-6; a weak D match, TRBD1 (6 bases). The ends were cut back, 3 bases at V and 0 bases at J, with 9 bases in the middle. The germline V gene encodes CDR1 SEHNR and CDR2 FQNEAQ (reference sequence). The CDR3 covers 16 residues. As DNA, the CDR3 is TGTGCCAGCAGCTTTCGACAGGTCTCTGGGGCCAACGTCCTGACTTTC. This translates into CASSFRQVSGANVLTF.

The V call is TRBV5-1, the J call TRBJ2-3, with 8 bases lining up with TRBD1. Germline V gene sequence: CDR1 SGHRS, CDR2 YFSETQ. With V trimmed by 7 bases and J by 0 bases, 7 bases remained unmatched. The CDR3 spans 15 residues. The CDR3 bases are TGCGCCAGCCACGTGACAGGGGCTAGCACAGATACGCAGTATTTT. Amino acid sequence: CASHVTGASTDTQYF.

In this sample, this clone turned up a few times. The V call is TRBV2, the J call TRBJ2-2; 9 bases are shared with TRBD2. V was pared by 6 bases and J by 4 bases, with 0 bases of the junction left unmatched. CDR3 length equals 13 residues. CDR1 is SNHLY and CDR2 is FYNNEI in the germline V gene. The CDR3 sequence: CASRTSGTGELFF. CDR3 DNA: TGTGCCAGCAGGACTAGCGGCACCGGGGAGCTGTTTTTT. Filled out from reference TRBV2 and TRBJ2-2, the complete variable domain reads EPEVTQTPSHQVTQMGQEVILRCVPISNHLYFYWYRQILGQKVEFLVSFYNNEISEKSEIFDDQFSVERPDGSNFTLKIRSTKLEDSAMYFCASRTSGTGELFFGEGSRLTVL.